This TCR beta chain was sequenced in a study of cytomegalovirus exposure and HLA in healthy donors. Profiled with immunoSEQ multiplex PCR; TCRdb holds only in-frame clones, not every one. This table has under 250,000 clones, about 90% appearing once. CDR3 size: 17 residues. V usage is TRBV12-2 and J usage is TRBJ1-2. TRBV12-2 is recorded as a pseudogene. The source is a man younger than 35 in good health and CMV-seropositive. Specimen: PBMCs. The CDR3 protein is CASRLTRFRGVMDGYTF. The CDR3 bases are TGTGCAAGTCGCTTAACTCGGTTCCGGGGGGTAATGGATGGCTACACCTTC.